The 2 T cell receptor beta chains given below trace back to one sample, sequenced in a study of control samples from healthy donors and cancer patients. Using immunoSEQ multiplex PCR, the repertoire was profiled, and TCRdb retains in-frame clones only, with some absent. The sample consists of approximately 51,000 clones, 75% to 90% of them appearing once. The sequenced sample consisted of blood. The receptors were sampled from a man aged 70 or older in good health.

Only a few counts were recorded for this clone. The V gene is TRBV18, the J gene TRBJ1-4, with no clear D. Germline V gene data show CDR1 as KGHSH and CDR2 as LQKENI. The length of the CDR3 is 13 residues. Trimming cost V 0 bases and J 8 bases, with 7 bases left between them. This chain's CDR3 is CASSPPVPEKLFF. DNA for the CDR3: TGTGCCAGCTCACCACCTGTTCCAGAAAAACTGTTTTTT.

V gene TRBV5-1 combines with J gene TRBJ2-2; D is unresolved. Germline V gives CDR1 SGHRS, CDR2 YFSETQ. The ends were cut back, 8 bases at V and 0 bases at J, with 11 bases in the middle. This CDR3 contains 14 residues. The CDR3 nucleotides are TGCGCCAGTACCTCGAACCCGAACACCGGGGAGCTGTTTTTT. It encodes CASTSNPNTGELFF.